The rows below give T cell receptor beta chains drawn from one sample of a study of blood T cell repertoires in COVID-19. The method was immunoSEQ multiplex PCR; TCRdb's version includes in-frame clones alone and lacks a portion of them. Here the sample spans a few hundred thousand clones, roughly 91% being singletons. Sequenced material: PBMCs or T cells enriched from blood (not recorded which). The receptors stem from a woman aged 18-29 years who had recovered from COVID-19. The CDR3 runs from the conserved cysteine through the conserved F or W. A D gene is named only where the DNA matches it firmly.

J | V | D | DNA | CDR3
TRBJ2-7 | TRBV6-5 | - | TGTGCCAGCAGCCTCACAGGGTTCCACGAGCAGTACTTC | CASSLTGFHEQYF
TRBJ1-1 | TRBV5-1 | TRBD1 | TGCGCCAGCAGCACAGGGGGGTCCACTGAAGCTTTCTTT | CASSTGGSTEAFF
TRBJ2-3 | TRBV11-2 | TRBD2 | TGTGCCAGCAGCCTCTTGAGGGCGGGGGGAGGCACAGATACGCAGTATTTT | CASSLLRAGGGTDTQYF
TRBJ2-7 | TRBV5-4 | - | TGTGCCAGCAGCTCCGGACTGCCTTCCTACGAGCAGTACTTC | CASSSGLPSYEQYF
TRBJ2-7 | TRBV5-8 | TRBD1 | TGTGCCAGCAGCCTGGACAGGTCCTACGAGCAGTACTTC | CASSLDRSYEQYF
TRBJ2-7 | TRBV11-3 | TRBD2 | TGTGCCAGCAGCTTGATGATACTAGCGGGGGTAGTTTACGAGCAGTACTTC | CASSLMILAGVVYEQYF
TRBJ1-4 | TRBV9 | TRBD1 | TGTGCCAGCAGCACAATGGGACAGGGAGGTGAAAAACTGTTTTTT | CASSTMGQGGEKLFF
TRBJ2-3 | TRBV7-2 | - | TGTGCCAGCAACCCGGACAGCTGGACAGATACGCAGTATTTT | CASNPDSWTDTQYF
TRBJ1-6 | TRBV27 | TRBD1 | TGTGCCAGCACCCCAGACAGGGTTTCCTCACCCCTCCACTTT | CASTPDRVSSPLHF
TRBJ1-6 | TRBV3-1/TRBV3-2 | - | TGTGCCAGCAGCCAAGATCTGGTCAGTTCAAGCTCCTATAATTCACCCCTCCACTTT | CASSQDLVSSSSYNSPLHF
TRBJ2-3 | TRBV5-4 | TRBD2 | TGTGCCATACCAGCGGGGGGGCGGCCAGATACGCAGTATTTT | CAIPAGGRPDTQYF
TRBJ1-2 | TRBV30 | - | TGTGCGACGAGGGGCTACACCTTC | CATRGYTF
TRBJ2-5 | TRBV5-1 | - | TGCGCCAGCAGCATACAACCCAAAGAGACCCAGTACTTC | CASSIQPKETQYF
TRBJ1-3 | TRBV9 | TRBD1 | TGTGCCAGCAGCGAGGGGAGGGGGACAGGGCGCTCTGGAAACACCATATATTTT | CASSEGRGTGRSGNTIYF